This TCR beta chain originates from a study of cytomegalovirus exposure and HLA in healthy donors. PCR used 60 Vbeta primers and 13 Jbeta primers. The authors' processing: Later analysis identified tens of millions of unique TCR beta chains, about 10 million shared. Sequenced by immunoSEQ multiplex PCR; TCRdb stores in-frame clones only, minus some. V, J and clone size are taken as reported in that table, and D and trimming were inferred from the DNA itself. The repertoire holds around 85,000 clones, over 70% seen once, with approximately 20% in the top ten. This CDR3 has 15 residues. Germline CDR1 and CDR2: MNHEY and SVGAGI. The V segment lost 5 bases and the J segment 0 bases; nucleotides outside the gene matches: 6. Study outcomes and limitations: TCR beta chains numbering approximately 150 were designated cytomegalovirus-associated. Analysis was performed later, and it showed HLA-associated TCR beta chains to be more clonally expanded than equally common others. TRBV6-2, TRBV6-3 and some other V segments were excluded as indistinguishable.

With regard to this clone: Its antigen is currently unknown.

This receptor was identified in a man aged 25-40 years in good health and CMV-seropositive. The sample was PBMCs. This rearrangement joins TRBV6-5 to TRBJ1-2, with 7 bases aligning to TRBD1. As DNA, the CDR3 is TGTGCCAGCAGTATGACAGGGTTAGCTAACTATGGCTACACCTTC. Translation gives CASSMTGLANYGYTF.